The T cell receptor (beta chain) under discussion was sequenced for a study of blood T cell repertoires in COVID-19. The wider study: COVID-19 samples, acute and convalescent, were from the United States, Italy and Spain. PBMCs, B-cell-depleted T cells, or T cells provided the cDNA or gDNA that made up the material.

CDR3 size: 13 residues. V lost 2 bases and J 4 bases, leaving 8 bases between the germline ends. CDR1 and CDR2 from the germline V gene are MNHNS and SASEGT. Original data processing: It was from reference gene primer amplification that nucleated cell counts were estimated. Method: immunoSEQ multiplex PCR; TCRdb's copy keeps in-frame clones and lacks some. Clone size and V and J calls were adopted from that table, with D and trimming inferred from the DNA. The table lists about 230,000 clones, 83% of them singletons. Sample: peripheral blood. This receptor was obtained from a man aged 40-55 years with active or convalescent COVID-19. V and J are TRBV6-1 and TRBJ1-1; the D is unclear. This CDR3 reads CASSEFTGTEAFF. CDR3 coding DNA: TGTGCCAGCAGTGAATTTACGGGCACTGAAGCTTTCTTT.